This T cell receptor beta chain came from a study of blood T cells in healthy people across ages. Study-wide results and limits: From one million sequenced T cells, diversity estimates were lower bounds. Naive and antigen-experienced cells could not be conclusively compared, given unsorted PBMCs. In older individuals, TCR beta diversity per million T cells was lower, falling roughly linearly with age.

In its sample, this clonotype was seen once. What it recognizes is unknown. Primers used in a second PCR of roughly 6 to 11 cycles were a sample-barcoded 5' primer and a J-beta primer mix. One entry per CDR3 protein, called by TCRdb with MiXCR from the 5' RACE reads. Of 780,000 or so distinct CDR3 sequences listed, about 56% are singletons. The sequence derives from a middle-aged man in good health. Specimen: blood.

The CDR3, as DNA: TGTGCCAGCAGCCAAGAGTGGCTAGCGGGAGGTATGTCCTACAATGAGCAGTTCTTC. Translated, it gives CASSQEWLAGGMSYNEQFF. The V and J genes are TRBV4-2 and TRBJ2-1; 11 bases are shared with TRBD2. With V trimmed by 0 bases and J by 1 base, 8 bases remained unmatched. Germline loops: CDR1 LGHNA, CDR2 YNFKEQ. CDR3 size: 19 residues.